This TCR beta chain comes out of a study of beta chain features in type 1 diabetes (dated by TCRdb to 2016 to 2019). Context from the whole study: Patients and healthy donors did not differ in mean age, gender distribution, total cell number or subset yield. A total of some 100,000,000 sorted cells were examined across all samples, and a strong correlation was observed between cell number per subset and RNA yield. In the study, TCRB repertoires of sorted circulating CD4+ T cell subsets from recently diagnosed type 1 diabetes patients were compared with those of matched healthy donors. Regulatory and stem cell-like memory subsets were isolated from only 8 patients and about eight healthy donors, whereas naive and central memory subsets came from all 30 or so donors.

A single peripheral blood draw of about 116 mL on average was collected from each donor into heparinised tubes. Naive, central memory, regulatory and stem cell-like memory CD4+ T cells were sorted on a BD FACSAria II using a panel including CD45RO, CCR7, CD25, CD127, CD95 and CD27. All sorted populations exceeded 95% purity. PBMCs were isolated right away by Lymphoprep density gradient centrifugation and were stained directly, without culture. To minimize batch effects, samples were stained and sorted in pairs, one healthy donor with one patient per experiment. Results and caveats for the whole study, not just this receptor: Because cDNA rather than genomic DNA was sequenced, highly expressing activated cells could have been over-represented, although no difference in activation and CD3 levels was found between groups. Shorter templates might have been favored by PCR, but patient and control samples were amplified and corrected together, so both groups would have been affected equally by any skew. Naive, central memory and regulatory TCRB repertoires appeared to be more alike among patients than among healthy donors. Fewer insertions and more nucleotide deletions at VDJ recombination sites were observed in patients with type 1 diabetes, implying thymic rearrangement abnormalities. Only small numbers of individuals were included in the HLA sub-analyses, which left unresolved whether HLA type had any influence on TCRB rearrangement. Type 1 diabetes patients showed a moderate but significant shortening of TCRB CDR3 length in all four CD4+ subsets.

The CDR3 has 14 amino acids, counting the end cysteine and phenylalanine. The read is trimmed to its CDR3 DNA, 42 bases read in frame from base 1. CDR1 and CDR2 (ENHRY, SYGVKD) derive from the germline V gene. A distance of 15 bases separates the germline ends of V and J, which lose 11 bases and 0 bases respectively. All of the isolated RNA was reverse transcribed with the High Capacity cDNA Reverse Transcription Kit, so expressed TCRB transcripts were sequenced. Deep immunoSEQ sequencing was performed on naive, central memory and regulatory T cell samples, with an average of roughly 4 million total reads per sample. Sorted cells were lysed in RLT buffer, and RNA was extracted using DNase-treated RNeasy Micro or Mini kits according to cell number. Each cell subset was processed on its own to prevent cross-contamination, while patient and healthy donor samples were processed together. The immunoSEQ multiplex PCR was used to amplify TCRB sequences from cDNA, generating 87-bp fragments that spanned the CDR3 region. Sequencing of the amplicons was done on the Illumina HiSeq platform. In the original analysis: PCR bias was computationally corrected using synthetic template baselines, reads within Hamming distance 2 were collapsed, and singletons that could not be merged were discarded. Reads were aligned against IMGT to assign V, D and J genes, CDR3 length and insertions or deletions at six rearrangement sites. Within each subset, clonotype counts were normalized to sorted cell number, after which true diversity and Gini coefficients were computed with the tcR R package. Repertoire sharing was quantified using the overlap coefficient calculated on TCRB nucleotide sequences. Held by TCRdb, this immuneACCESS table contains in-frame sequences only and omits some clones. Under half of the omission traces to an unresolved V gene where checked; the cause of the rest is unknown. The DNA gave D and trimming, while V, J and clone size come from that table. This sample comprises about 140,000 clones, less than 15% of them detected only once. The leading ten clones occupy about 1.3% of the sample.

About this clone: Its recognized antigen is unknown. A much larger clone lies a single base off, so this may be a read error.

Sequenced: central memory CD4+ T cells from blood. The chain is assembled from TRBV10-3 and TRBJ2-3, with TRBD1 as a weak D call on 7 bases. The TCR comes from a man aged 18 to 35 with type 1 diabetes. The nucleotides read TGTGCCGGCAGGGGGGCCTTTAGCACAGATACGCAGTATTTT. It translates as CAGRGAFSTDTQYF.